This T cell receptor beta chain was identified during a study of T cell responses to AZD1222 COVID-19 vaccine (dated by TCRdb to the early 2020s). At the level of the whole study: AZD1222 recipients whose second dose came at about 4 weeks and those whose second dose came at about 12 weeks were combined into one group, since spike-specific TCR depth and breadth did not differ between the two schedules. A total of 240 or so trial participants underwent TCR sequencing, of whom more than 200 had received two doses of AZD1222 and roughly 26 had received two doses of the MenACWY control vaccine. Trial participants were enrolled by age into 18-55, 56-69 and 70-plus year subgroups, with about 150, 28 and 57 TCR-sequenced participants respectively. The investigation overall reported the following: Conclusions about previously exposed vaccinees are limited because only five to seven AZD1222 recipients were SARS-CoV-2 seropositive at baseline. The 56-69-year group was small, and its depth increase did not reach significance, likely because of low power. Participants were mostly white British and included more females than males, and it was suggested by the authors that clonal diversity may have been underestimated. Because no samples from the day 14 peak response were available, repertoires could be characterized only after the peak T cell response. Reportedly, almost half of the unique spike-specific TCRs recognized epitopes lying outside the regions that are mutated in the B.1.351 and B.1.1.7 variants. A significant rise in spike-specific TCR breadth and depth was observed after two AZD1222 doses relative to day 0 and relative to MenACWY recipients. Vaccine-associated CD4 TCRs spanned the whole spike protein, with dominant responses in regions 160-218 and 743-854.

The CDR3 regions of human TCRbeta chains were analyzed by immunosequencing. Concerning the study's data processing: TCRs in the repertoires were compared against a reference library of SARS-CoV-2-specific TCRs that had been generated with the MIRA antigen-specificity platform. Breadth was defined as the fraction of unique TCRs that were SARS-CoV-2-associated, and depth was defined as the fraction of total T cells that were SARS-CoV-2-associated. Each spike-specific TCR was assigned to its reactive spike region and to a CD4 or CD8 class using the MIRA data. Log10-transformed breadth and depth values were compared by one-way ANOVA with Sidak's multiple comparisons tests. TCRdb took this table from immuneACCESS and kept in-frame rearrangements with V and J called. Such tables lack part of the clones; where checked against another copy, unresolved V genes explain under half of the gap, and the rest is unexplained. For V, J and clone size, that table is used; D and trimming come from the DNA. The sample table records over 60,000 clones; 80% to 90% of these occur just once. The top ten clonotypes cover around 24% of the sample.

In the paper's terms, the time point label means: baseline before first vaccination. The vaccinee samples were drawn from two UK trials, COV001 and COV002, one of which was a single-blind randomized controlled phase 2/3 trial testing AZD1222 (ChAdOx1 nCoV-19) in healthy adults. For TCRbeta chain sequencing, PBMC samples from trial participants were taken at day 0 and at day 28 after the second dose. Regarding this clone: The antigen it binds to is not known. No much larger clone is present one base from it, and per-base qualities are unavailable.

V is clipped by 2 bases and J by 0 bases, and the sequence between their germline boundaries is 8 bases long. Reading from cysteine to phenylalanine, the CDR3 counts 16 amino acids. Just the 48-base CDR3 DNA is kept, in frame starting at base 1. CDR1 and CDR2 are read off the germline V gene as SGHTA and FQGNSA. The sequenced sample was peripheral blood, obtained on day 0 of AZD1222 vaccination. The TCR sequence derives from an adult in good health. Recombination linked TRBV7-2 to TRBJ2-6; no D gene is confidently identified. CDR3 sequence: CASSLLPLSGANVLTF. The nucleotide sequence reads as follows: TGTGCCAGCAGCTTATTGCCTCTCTCTGGGGCCAACGTCCTGACTTTC.